Detailed here is one T cell receptor (beta chain). What it recognizes is unknown. This sample is drawn from a study of post-analysis software for immune sequencing data. Broader study findings: Patients showed TRBV5-6, TRBV5-1 and TRBV20-1 among a handful of TRBV segments more frequent than in controls. Samples prepared in the same batch strongly co-clustered by F measure.

Germline V gene lookup returns CDR1 SNHLY and CDR2 FYNNEI. The CDR3 sequence is 15 residues long. V lost 6 bases and J 4 bases, leaving 18 bases between the germline ends. TCR beta cDNA libraries had unique molecular identifiers. Starting from about 0.98 to 11 million T cells, the study yielded roughly 0.5 million cDNA molecules. MiXCR was run by TCRdb on the PCR reads, yielding one entry per CDR3 protein. Of approximately 660,000 distinct CDR3 sequences in the sample, 55% to 60% were seen once. Sequencing was performed on blood. The receptor was derived from a girl aged 2 to 10 with multiple sclerosis. The J gene is TRBJ2-5, the V gene TRBV2, with D perhaps matching TRBD2 (6 bases). This CDR3 reads CASSPGLEGAETQYF. The CDR3 DNA reads TGTGCCAGCAGCCCCGGACTGGAGGGCGCAGAGACCCAGTACTTC.